The clone carrying this T cell receptor (beta chain) appeared a single time. These data belong to a study of blood T cell repertoires in COVID-19. For the study at large: Nucleic acid was either cDNA or gDNA, and it came from T cells, B-cell-depleted T cells, or PBMCs.

Across 20 to 25 US areas, participants ranged in age from 18 to 89 years. Each participant's cohort was designated according to participant-reported clinical history. CDR3 length: 14 residues. V shed 4 bases and J shed 5 bases, with 14 bases lying between them. Germline CDR1 is LGHDT and CDR2 is YNNKEL (reference sequence). Profiling relied on immunoSEQ multiplex PCR, and the TCRdb table lists in-frame clones only, not all of them. The sample has 250,000 to 300,000 clones, over 75% seen once. This chain uses TRBV3-1 (or the pseudogene TRBV3-2) with TRBJ1-1, with D tentatively TRBD1 (5 bases). The clonotype was recovered from a woman between 45 and 65 years old who had recovered from COVID-19. Sequenced: PBMCs or T cells enriched from blood (not recorded which). CDR3 amino acids: CASSPRDLRTEAFF. CDR3 nucleotides: TGTGCCAGCAGCCCCCGGGACTTAAGGACTGAAGCTTTCTTT.